This T cell receptor (beta chain) comes out of a study of blood T cells in healthy people across ages (dated by TCRdb to about 2015). Study-level background: Template switching captured roughly one uniquely barcoded TCR beta cDNA molecule per two T cells in model experiments. The donors were divided into four age groups: young (average around 16 years), middle-aged (roughly 40), aged (about 56) and long-lived (around 87). Using deep sequencing normalized with unique cDNA molecular identifiers, the study measured how TCR beta repertoire diversity changes with age. Using the same blood draw, the study looked at two additional independent replicas of 1 million unique cDNA reads for two donors, one aged 18 to 30 and the other aged 80 or older. To avoid experimental bias, donors of different ages were randomly spread across the sequencing lanes.

The donors were roughly 38 Caucasian individuals from Russia, aged about 6 to 95 years, who were systemically healthy. Each donor gave approximately 9.3 milliliters of peripheral blood, collected into EDTA-treated Vacutainer tubes. Ficoll-Paque density-gradient centrifugation was used to isolate PBMCs, with at least 6.5 million obtained per sample. Total RNA was extracted from PBMCs with Trizol reagent, with at least 5.5 micrograms obtained per sample. For every donor, an aliquot of PBMCs went through flow cytometry to measure the percentages of naive CD45RAhigh/CD27high T cells. This clonotype was seen many times. The antigen this receptor binds is unknown. No qualities accompany the bases; no much larger clone lies one base away. General study outcomes and caveats: Total diversity estimates from one million sequenced T cells were considered lower bounds and underestimates. A strong correlation was found between observed TCR beta diversity and the percentage of naive T cells measured by flow cytometry. Because the CMV infection status of the donors was unknown, age-related changes in expanded clonotypes may potentially have been confounded. Because profiling used bulk unsorted PBMCs, naive and antigen-experienced compartments could not be compared conclusively. Observed TCR beta diversity per million T cells fell roughly linearly with age, and a significant reduction was already apparent by age approximately 40. Compared with the aged group, the long-lived group had more naive CD4+ T cells, fewer expanded clones and increased TCR diversity, a pattern suggesting age selection.

Library preparation used 5' RACE. TCRdb shows the sequencer as Illumina HiSeq 2500. A second PCR of roughly 6 to 11 cycles was run with a J-beta primer mix and a sample-barcoded 5' primer. Each TCR beta cDNA molecule received a unique molecular identifier from a template-switch 5' adaptor carrying 12 random nucleotides. Each sample yielded at least 2.5 million CDR3-containing paired-end reads. First-strand cDNA synthesis was performed from all RNA using the Mint cDNA synthesis kit, with priming by a TRBC-specific oligonucleotide. Following uracil-DNA glycosylase treatment, all cDNA underwent a first 18-cycle PCR with the universal primers M1SS and BC2_uni_R. In the paper's pipeline: Each sample was normalized by randomly selecting 1 million high-quality reads, each carrying a distinct molecular identifier. Reads sharing molecular identifiers were discarded rather than binned into consensus sequences. MiTCR, with a Q25 quality threshold and the strictest error-elimination algorithm, was used for CDR3 identification, clonotype clustering and error correction. A nonparametric unseen species model with Euler transformation was used to estimate a lower bound on total TCR beta diversity. TCRdb reworked the public reads: Q25 trimming with fastp, MiXCR clone assembly, productive beta chains retained. Rows are combined by CDR3 protein, so each entry shows the most common genes and DNA. TCRdb's processing, not the study's, gives the V and J calls here. Across this sample there are over 1,300,000 distinct CDR3 sequences, with almost 60% seen only once. About 6.3% of the sample belongs to the ten largest clones.

The sample comprised blood. The source is a man aged 18 to 29 in good health.

The bases are TGTGCCAGCAGTCTAGCCACCGGGGAGCTGTTTTTT. It specifies CASSLATGELFF. Recombination connected TRBV7-9 to TRBJ2-2; the D region possibly corresponds to TRBD2 (5 bases align). The CDR3 runs 12 amino acids, cysteine and phenylalanine included. CDR3 DNA only is kept here, 36 bases in frame from base 1. The trim is 6 bases for V and 4 bases for J, with a gap of 6 bases between the germline ends. The germline V gene (reference sequence) sets CDR1 to SEHNR and CDR2 to FQNEAQ. Supplemented by the reference TRBV7-9 and TRBJ2-2 proteins around the CDR3, the complete variable domain is DTGVSQNPRHKITKRGQNVTFRCDPISEHNRLYWYRQTLGQGPEFLTYFQNEAQLEKSRLLSDRFSAERPKGSFSTLEIQRTEQGDSAMYLCASSLATGELFFGEGSRLTVL.